Following are 2 T cell receptor beta chains from one sample sequenced in a study of T cells in Graves' hyperthyroidism and ophthalmopathy. TCR beta CDR3 regions were amplified from RNA transcripts. First-round RT-PCR of the TCR CDR3 relied on the HTBI primer set. TCRdb independently ran MiXCR on the multiplex PCR reads; one entry per CDR3 protein. The data contain around 600,000 distinct CDR3 sequences, around 14% of them singletons. Sequencing used blood. These receptors were taken from a woman between 18 and 30 years old with Graves' ophthalmopathy.

The rearrangement joins TRBV20-1 to TRBJ2-5; 7 positions agree with TRBD1. V dropped 0 bases and J dropped 7; count of bases not matched to a gene: 11. The CDR3 length is 15 residues. CDR1 and CDR2 (germline): DFQATT, SNEGSKA (reference sequence). This CDR3 reads CSARDGTTGSGTQYF. CDR3 bases: TGCAGTGCTAGAGATGGGACGACAGGGAGTGGGACCCAGTACTTC.

This chain joins TRBV9 and TRBJ1-4; no definite D call. V lost 3 bases and J 7 bases, leaving 10 bases between the germline ends. The CDR3 runs 13 residues. Germline values: CDR1 SGDLS, CDR2 YYNGEE. The CDR3 region is CASSEPNREKLFF. In nucleotides, the CDR3 is TGTGCCAGCAGCGAGCCCAACCGTGAAAAACTGTTTTTT. Full variable domain (outside the CDR3, taken from reference TRBV9 and TRBJ1-4): DSGVTQTPKHLITATGQRVTLRCSPRSGDLSVYWYQQSLDQGLQFLIQYYNGEERAKGNILERFSAQQFPDLHSELNLSSLELGDSALYFCASSEPNREKLFFGSGTQLSVL.